This T cell receptor beta chain was recorded in a study of T cell clonality in common variable immunodeficiency. General study results and limits: Common variable immunodeficiency TCR beta sequences reportedly had fewer deletions and N-nucleotide insertions. Compared with healthy controls, CVID subjects showed increased TCRbeta clonality, mostly in about a third. T cell subpopulation sequencing would be needed to explain CVID clonality.

The CDR3 runs 16 residues. CDR1 SGHVS and CDR2 FNYEAQ come from the germline V gene. Trimming cost V 1 base and J 0 bases; bases outside gene matches: 2. Sequencing was performed with immunoSEQ multiplex PCR; in TCRdb, only in-frame clones are kept and a portion is missing. The sample shows under 60,000 clones, none of them appearing just once. This clone was counted a few times. Its specificity is not known. Sequencing ends 3 residues short of the CDR3 end; the germline J gene provides the rest. The chain combines TRBV7-6 with TRBJ2-2; 7 nucleotides line up with TRBD2. This TCR derives from a person aged 18 to 70 in good health. The sample taken for sequencing was peripheral blood mononuclear cells. The CDR3 region is CASSLGLAANTGELFF. The covered CDR3 bases are TGTGCCAGCAGCTTAGGACTAGCAGCGAACACCGGGGAG.